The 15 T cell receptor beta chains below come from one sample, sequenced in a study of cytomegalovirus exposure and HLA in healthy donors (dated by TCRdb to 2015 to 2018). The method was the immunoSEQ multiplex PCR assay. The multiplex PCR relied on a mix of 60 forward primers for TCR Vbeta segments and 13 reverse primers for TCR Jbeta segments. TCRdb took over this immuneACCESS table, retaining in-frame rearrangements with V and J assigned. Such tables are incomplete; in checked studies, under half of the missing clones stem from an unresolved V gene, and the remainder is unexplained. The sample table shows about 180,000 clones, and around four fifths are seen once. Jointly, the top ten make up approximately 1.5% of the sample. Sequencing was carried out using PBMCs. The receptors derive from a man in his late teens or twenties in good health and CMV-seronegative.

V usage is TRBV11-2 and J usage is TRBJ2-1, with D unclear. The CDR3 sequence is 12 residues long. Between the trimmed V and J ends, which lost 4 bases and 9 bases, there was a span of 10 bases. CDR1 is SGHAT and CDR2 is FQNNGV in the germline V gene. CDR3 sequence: CASSSSGPEQFF. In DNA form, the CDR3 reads TGTGCCAGCAGCTCAAGTGGGCCTGAGCAGTTCTTC.

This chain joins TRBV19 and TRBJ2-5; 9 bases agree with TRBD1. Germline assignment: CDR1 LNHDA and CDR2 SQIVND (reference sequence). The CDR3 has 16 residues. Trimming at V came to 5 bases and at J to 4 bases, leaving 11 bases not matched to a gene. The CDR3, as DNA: TGTGCCAGTAGTTCGCGGACAGGGGAAGTACGAGAGACCCAGTACTTC. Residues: CASSSRTGEVRETQYF.

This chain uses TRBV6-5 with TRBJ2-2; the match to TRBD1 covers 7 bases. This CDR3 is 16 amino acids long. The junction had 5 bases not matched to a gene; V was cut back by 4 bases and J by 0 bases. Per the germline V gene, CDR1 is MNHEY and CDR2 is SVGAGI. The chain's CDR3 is CASSSQGFANTGELFF. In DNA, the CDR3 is TGTGCCAGCAGTTCACAGGGGTTCGCGAACACCGGGGAGCTGTTTTTT.

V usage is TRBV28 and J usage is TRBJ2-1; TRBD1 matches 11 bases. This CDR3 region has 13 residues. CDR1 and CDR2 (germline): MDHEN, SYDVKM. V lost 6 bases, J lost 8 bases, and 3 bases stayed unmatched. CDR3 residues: CASRGQGGHEQFF. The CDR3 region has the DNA TGTGCCAGCAGGGGACAGGGGGGGCATGAGCAGTTCTTC.

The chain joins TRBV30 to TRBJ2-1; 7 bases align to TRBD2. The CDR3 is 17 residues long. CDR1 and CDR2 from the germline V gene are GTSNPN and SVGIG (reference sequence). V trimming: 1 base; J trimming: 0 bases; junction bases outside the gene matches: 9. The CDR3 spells CAWSDRTSINSYNEQFF. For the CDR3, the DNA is TGTGCCTGGAGTGACAGGACTAGTATTAACTCCTACAATGAGCAGTTCTTC.

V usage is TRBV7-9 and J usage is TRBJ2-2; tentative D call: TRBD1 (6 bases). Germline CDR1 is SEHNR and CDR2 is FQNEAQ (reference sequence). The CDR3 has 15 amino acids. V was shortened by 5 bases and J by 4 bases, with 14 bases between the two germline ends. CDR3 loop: CASSKYQGTTGELFF. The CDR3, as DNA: TGTGCCAGCAGCAAATACCAGGGGACCACCGGGGAGCTGTTTTTT.

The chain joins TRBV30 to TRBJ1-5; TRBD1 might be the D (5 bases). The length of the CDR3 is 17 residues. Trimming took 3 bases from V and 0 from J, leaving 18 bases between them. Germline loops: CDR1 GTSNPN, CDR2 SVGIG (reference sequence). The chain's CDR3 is CAWSVGRTNPSNQPQHF. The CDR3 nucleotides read TGTGCCTGGAGCGTCGGGAGGACAAACCCTAGCAATCAGCCCCAGCATTTT. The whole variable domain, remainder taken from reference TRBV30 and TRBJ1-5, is SQTIHQWPATLVQPVGSPLSLECTVEGTSNPNLYWYRQAAGRGLQLLFYSVGIGQISSEVPQNLSASRPQDRQFILSSKKLLLSDSGFYLCAWSVGRTNPSNQPQHFGDGTRLSIL.

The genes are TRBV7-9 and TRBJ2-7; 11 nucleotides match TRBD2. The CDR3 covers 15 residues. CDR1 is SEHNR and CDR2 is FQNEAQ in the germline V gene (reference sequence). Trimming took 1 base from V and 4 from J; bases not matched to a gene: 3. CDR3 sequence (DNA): TGTGCCAGCAGCTTAGAGGGGACTAGCGGATACGAGCAGTACTTC. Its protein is CASSLEGTSGYEQYF.

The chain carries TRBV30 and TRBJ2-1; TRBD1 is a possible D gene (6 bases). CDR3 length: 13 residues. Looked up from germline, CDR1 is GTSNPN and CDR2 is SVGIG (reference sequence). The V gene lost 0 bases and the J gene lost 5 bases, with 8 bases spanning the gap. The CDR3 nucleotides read TGTGCCTGGAGTGTAAAGGGGGACAATGAGCAGTTCTTC. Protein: CAWSVKGDNEQFF.

Written as DNA, the CDR3 is TGCAGCGTTGAGTGGGGGGGCACAGATACGCAGTATTTT. It yields the protein CSVEWGGTDTQYF. The chain joins TRBV29-1 to TRBJ2-3, with a possible D match to TRBD2 (6 bases). CDR3 length: 13 residues. CDR1 SQVTM and CDR2 ANQGSEA come from the germline V gene. V was cut by 3 bases and J by 1 base, with 8 bases left in between.

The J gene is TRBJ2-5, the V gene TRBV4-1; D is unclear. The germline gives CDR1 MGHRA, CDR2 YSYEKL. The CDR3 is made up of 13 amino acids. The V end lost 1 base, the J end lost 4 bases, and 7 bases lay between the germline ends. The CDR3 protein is CASSQAMVETQYF. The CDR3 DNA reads TGCGCCAGCAGCCAAGCTATGGTAGAGACCCAGTACTTC.

This chain's CDR3 is CASSLGQASYNEQFF. The CDR3 DNA reads TGTGCCAGCAGCTTGGGACAGGCGTCCTACAATGAGCAGTTCTTC. The chain has TRBV7-9 and TRBJ2-1; 8 nucleotides match TRBD1. V lost 3 bases, J lost 1 base, and 2 bases stayed unmatched. Germline loops: CDR1 SEHNR, CDR2 FQNEAQ (reference sequence). CDR3 length equals 15 residues.

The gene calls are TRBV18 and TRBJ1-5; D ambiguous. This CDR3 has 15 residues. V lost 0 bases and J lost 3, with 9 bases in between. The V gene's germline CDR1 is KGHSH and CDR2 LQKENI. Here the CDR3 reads CASSPPEAPNQPQHF. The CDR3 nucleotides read TGTGCCAGCTCACCACCCGAAGCTCCCAATCAGCCCCAGCATTTT. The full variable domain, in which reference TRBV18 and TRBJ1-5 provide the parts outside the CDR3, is NAGVMQNPRHLVRRRGQEARLRCSPMKGHSHVYWYRQLPEEGLKFMVYLQKENIIDESGMPKERFSAEFPKEGPSILRIQQVVRGDSAAYFCASSPPEAPNQPQHFGDGTRLSIL.

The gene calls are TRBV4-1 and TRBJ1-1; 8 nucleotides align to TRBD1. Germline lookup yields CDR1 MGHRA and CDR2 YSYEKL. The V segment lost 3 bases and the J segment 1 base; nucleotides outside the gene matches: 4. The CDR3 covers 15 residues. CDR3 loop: CASSHLGTGNTEAFF. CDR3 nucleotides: TGCGCCAGCAGCCATCTCGGGACAGGGAACACTGAAGCTTTCTTT.

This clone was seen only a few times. The CDR3 DNA follows: TGCAGCGTTAACCTAAATCCAGGGGGACCTGGAAACACCATATATTTT. Its translation: CSVNLNPGGPGNTIYF. V gene TRBV29-1 combines with J gene TRBJ1-3; TRBD1 aligns across 7 bases. This CDR3 has 16 amino acids. Germline V lookup: CDR1 SQVTM, CDR2 ANQGSEA. V was clipped by 5 bases and J by 2 bases; unmatched bases: 12.